This T cell receptor beta chain was sequenced in a study of blood T cell repertoires in COVID-19. Across the study: COVID-19 samples collected from the United States, Italy and Spain covered acute and convalescent phases. Sources were T cells, B-cell-depleted T cells, or PBMCs; the material itself was cDNA or gDNA.

In the original analysis: Cell counts per sample came from amplifying reference gene primers. TCRdb's copy holds only in-frame clones and misses some; the assay was immunoSEQ multiplex PCR. V, J and clone size were drawn from that table, and D and trimming were deduced from the DNA. The table has 75,000 to 95,000 clones, roughly 80% seen once. Germline V CDR1 and CDR2: MDHEN, SYDVKM. Trimming took 10 bases from V and 3 from J, leaving 13 bases between them. The CDR3 spans 13 residues. This clone was recorded only once. The origin of this receptor is a woman aged 40 to 50 with active or convalescent COVID-19. Sequenced input: peripheral blood. The V call is TRBV28, the J call TRBJ1-5; D not resolved. The CDR3 protein is CATIRQLNQPQHF. The CDR3 nucleotides are TGTGCCACAATAAGACAACTCAATCAGCCCCAGCATTTT.